Given below is one T cell receptor beta chain in context. Only in-frame clones appear in the TCRdb table, and some are missing; sequencing was by immunoSEQ multiplex PCR. The table includes 550,000 to 800,000 clones, approximately 83% detected once. This CDR3 has 13 amino acids. Per the germline V gene, CDR1 is MNHEY and CDR2 is SMNVEV (reference sequence). V lost 7 bases and J 3 bases, leaving 13 bases between the germline ends. The record originates from a study of shared T cell receptors in the human thymus. These same records also appear under a second study, on human thymus T cells. This second study notes: Thymic tissue was derived from resections collected during corrective heart surgery. Among unrelated individuals, related research reported thymic repertoires that overlapped highly.

Sequencing input: thymocytes. The J gene is TRBJ2-7, the V gene TRBV27; the D is unclear. The source of this sequence is a girl under two years old with a congenital heart defect. Here the CDR3 reads CASTYSSCYEQYF. CDR3 bases: TGTGCCAGCACTTACAGCTCTTGCTACGAGCAGTACTTC.